This is a list of T cell receptor beta chains from one sample in a study of response to subunit inactivated influenza vaccine. One entry per CDR3 protein results from TCRdb running MiXCR on the RT-PCR reads. The repertoire holds under 200,000 distinct CDR3 sequences, 11% seen once, with roughly 12% in the top ten. The sample in question was non-naive T cells sorted from PBMCs, obtained around seven weeks after vaccination. These receptors were obtained from a middle-aged man who received an inactivated influenza vaccine. Each CDR3 is given with its conserved first and last residue. A D gene is named only where the DNA matches it firmly. Where a row states a size, it is once, few, many or the class of an expanded clone; other rows omit it.

v_call: TRBV7-2; d_call: TRBD2; clone_size: NA; j_call: TRBJ2-7; cdr3_aa: CASSWAGLDYEQYF; cdr3_nt: TGTGCCAGCAGCTGGGCCGGACTAGACTACGAGCAGTACTTC
v_call: TRBV5-1; d_call: NA; clone_size: NA; j_call: TRBJ1-3; cdr3_aa: CASSWDMSSGNTIYF; cdr3_nt: TGCGCCAGCAGCTGGGACATGAGCTCTGGAAACACCATATATTTT
v_call: TRBV15; d_call: NA; clone_size: many; j_call: TRBJ1-1; cdr3_aa: CATSPRARANTEAFF; cdr3_nt: TGTGCCACCAGCCCTCGGGCCAGGGCGAACACTGAAGCTTTCTTT
v_call: TRBV4-2; d_call: TRBD2; clone_size: NA; j_call: TRBJ2-3; cdr3_aa: CASSQAGGRQDTQYF; cdr3_nt: TGTGCCAGCAGCCAAGCGGGAGGGCGGCAAGATACGCAGTATTTT
v_call: TRBV4-1; d_call: NA; clone_size: many; j_call: TRBJ2-1; cdr3_aa: CASSMGQSSYNEQFF; cdr3_nt: TGCGCCAGCAGTATGGGGCAGAGCTCCTACAATGAGCAGTTCTTC
v_call: TRBV7-2; d_call: NA; clone_size: many; j_call: TRBJ2-2; cdr3_aa: CASSWGDTYTGELFF; cdr3_nt: TGTGCCAGCAGCTGGGGAGACACTTACACCGGGGAGCTGTTTTTT
v_call: TRBV7-2; d_call: NA; clone_size: few; j_call: TRBJ1-2; cdr3_aa: CASSLPRQSAGYTF; cdr3_nt: TGTGCCAGCAGCTTGCCGCGCCAGTCTGCTGGCTACACCTTC
v_call: TRBV20-1; d_call: NA; clone_size: many; j_call: TRBJ2-1; cdr3_aa: CSARDPLNNEQFF; cdr3_nt: TGCAGTGCTAGAGATCCACTAAACAATGAGCAGTTCTTC
v_call: TRBV7-9; d_call: NA; clone_size: few; j_call: TRBJ1-3; cdr3_aa: CASSGDTLGGNTIYF; cdr3_nt: TGTGCCAGCAGCGGGGACACATTAGGGGGAAACACCATATATTTT
v_call: TRBV18; d_call: TRBD2; clone_size: NA; j_call: TRBJ2-7; cdr3_aa: CASSPPSGRGDEQYF; cdr3_nt: TGTGCCAGCTCACCACCTAGCGGGAGAGGCGACGAGCAGTACTTC
v_call: TRBV28; d_call: NA; clone_size: NA; j_call: TRBJ2-2; cdr3_aa: CASSSGTPYPTGELFF; cdr3_nt: TGTGCCAGCAGTTCCGGGACTCCCTACCCCACCGGGGAGCTGTTTTTT
v_call: TRBV4-1; d_call: NA; clone_size: NA; j_call: TRBJ2-5; cdr3_aa: CASSQVSGAQYF; cdr3_nt: TGCGCCAGCAGCCAAGTCTCTGGGGCCCAGTACTTC
v_call: TRBV6-1; d_call: TRBD2; clone_size: many; j_call: TRBJ2-7; cdr3_aa: CASSRSGRAYEQYF; cdr3_nt: TGTGCCAGCAGCCGTAGCGGGAGGGCCTACGAGCAGTACTTC